Detailed here is one T cell receptor (beta chain). The clone's antigen remains unknown. There are no base qualities to consult, and no much larger clone falls within one base. The CDR3 spans 13 residues, from the cysteine through the phenylalanine. Only the CDR3 DNA is retained, 39 bases long and in frame from the first base. The germline V gene yields SQVTM for CDR1 and ANQGSEA for CDR2. V and J are trimmed by 4 bases and 4 bases, and the gene matches miss 6 bases of the junction. This sample was included in a study of T cells in Graves' hyperthyroidism and ophthalmopathy (dated by TCRdb to the late 2010s). Describing the broader study: Peripheral blood was collected at initial diagnosis, before any treatment. To identify TCR V-J signatures that set the groups apart, the researchers used a discovery cohort of 100 patients, made up of 40 to 45 with Graves' ophthalmopathy and about 60 with stable Graves' hyperthyroidism. Prospective prediction of ophthalmopathy was tested in an independent validation cohort of 18 to 20 hyperthyroidism patients and around 16 patients who later progressed to ophthalmopathy. The roughly 90 discovery patients were divided at random into training and test sets in a 7:3 ratio. Thyroid tissue and blood T-cell repertoires from six Graves' hyperthyroidism patients were also compared in the study. After blood sampling, hyperthyroidism patients were treated with methimazole at a starting dose of 30 mg daily, and ophthalmopathy patients were treated with high-dose intravenous methylprednisolone. TCR Vbeta CDR3 sequencing of around 130 peripheral blood samples (43 ophthalmopathy, under 80 hyperthyroidism and some 17 progressor patients) is reported in the paper.

Study-wide findings and limitations: Most expanded thyroid clonotypes (frequency above 0.001) were also found in blood, which suggests that blood repertoires may mirror thyroid immune responses. In cross-validation, a model built on a 13 V-J signature told ophthalmopathy apart from stable hyperthyroidism with under 90% sensitivity and 81% to 82% specificity, and in testing the same model reached 80%/75%. No statistical method was used to set the sample size in advance, and investigators knew the group allocation. In validation, the model predicted progression to ophthalmopathy with over 65% sensitivity and approximately 74% specificity, a median of 6.5 months before onset.

The TCR beta CDR3 regions were amplified from the RNA transcripts. The TCR CDR3 was subjected to a first round of RT-PCR using the HTBI primer set and the Qiagen OneStep RT-PCR kit. A second multiplex PCR round built the libraries, followed by size selection and purification. The libraries were sequenced on an Illumina HiSeq2000 using paired-end 100 bp reads. The published analysis was carried out like this. SOAPnuke was used to process the raw data, removing reads that contained adapters or uncalled bases, had a mean Phred below 15, or lacked an exact match to the constant primer or identifier. COPE v1.2.5 was used to merge the high-quality paired reads, and each unique nucleotide sequence was defined as a clonotype. MiTCR v1.1 was used to align the clonotypes against IMGT TRBV, TRBD and TRBJ reference segments. The analysis included only V-J combinations with a frequency above 0.0001, which together covered roughly 99% of the repertoires. The TCS score was defined as the ratio of F50 (clonal expansion) to E x V (chaos), calculated using BLOSUM62-based TCRdist between CDR3 peptides within each V-J. Welch's t-statistics and random forest reduced 500 to 550 V-J features to roughly 13, which were used in a naive Bayes classifier (R e1071). In-frame beta chains were kept once TCRdb had trimmed the public reads at Q25 with fastp and called clones with MiXCR. Records with the same CDR3 protein are collapsed into one entry carrying the most frequent genes and DNA. It is TCRdb's table, rather than the study itself, that gives the V and J calls and clone size. This sample holds about 690,000 distinct CDR3 sequences; around 15% were observed only once. 15% to 19% of the sample belongs to the ten largest clones.

Stable Graves' hyperthyroidism was defined as the absence of progression to ophthalmopathy over 18 months of follow-up. Hyperthyroidism patients were newly diagnosed, with disease duration under 2 months, and aged 18 to 65 years. Patients with uncontrolled infections, other autoimmune diseases, pregnancy or lactation were excluded. Diagnoses were based on clinical symptoms, serum thyroxine and TRAb, thyroid ultrasound and orbital computed tomography. PBMCs were separated from under 11 ml of fresh peripheral blood using Ficoll-Paque density gradient centrifugation. Total RNA was extracted using Trizol reagent, and RNA quality was assessed on an Agilent 2100 Bioanalyzer.

The TCR comes from a man aged 50 to 60 with Graves' hyperthyroidism. The sequenced sample consisted of blood. Rearrangement joined TRBV29-1 to TRBJ2-5, and 7 bases in between align with TRBD1. The nucleotides read TGCAGCGTTGCCCCTACAGGGGCAGAGACCCAGTACTTC. Translated, it reads CSVAPTGAETQYF.